One sample yielded the 16 T cell receptor beta chains listed below, sequenced in a study of shared T cell receptors in the human thymus. The repertoire was sequenced with immunoSEQ multiplex PCR; TCRdb's copy has only in-frame clones and lacks some. The table lists some 700,000 clones, roughly 88% of them singletons. These data were also reused for a study on human thymus T cells.

The sequencing input was thymocytes. The origin of the receptors is a boy younger than two with a congenital heart defect.

Only one count was recorded for this clone. The chain is built from TRBV5-1 and TRBJ2-7; 11 bases align to TRBD2. V lost 0 bases to trimming and J lost 2 bases; unmatched junction nucleotides: 10. The CDR3 runs to 18 residues. Germline lookup yields CDR1 SGHRS and CDR2 YFSETQ. DNA for the CDR3: TGCGCCAGCAGCTTGGGGGTAGAGGGGACTAGCGGTCCCTACGAGCAGTACTTC. This translates into CASSLGVEGTSGPYEQYF.

The chain combines TRBV7-9 with TRBJ2-2, with no clear D. Looked up from germline, CDR1 is SEHNR and CDR2 is FQNEAQ (reference sequence). The CDR3 has 12 residues. V dropped 3 bases and J dropped 7 bases, with 6 bases sitting between them. CDR3 protein: CASSFTIGELFF. Written as DNA, the CDR3 is TGTGCCAGCAGCTTTACTATCGGGGAGCTGTTTTTT.

The chain uses TRBV7-9 and TRBJ2-7, with TRBD1 matching over 10 bases. This CDR3 has 15 amino acids. Germline trimming cut 5 bases from V and 5 bases from J; bases unmatched to any gene: 9. CDR1 is SEHNR and CDR2 is FQNEAQ in the germline V gene (reference sequence). The CDR3 loop is CASSLDRGQVNEQYF. DNA of the CDR3: TGTGCCAGCAGCCTCGACAGGGGGCAAGTCAACGAGCAGTACTTC. Looking up the rest from reference TRBV7-9 and TRBJ2-7 gives the full variable domain: DTGVSQNPRHKITKRGQNVTFRCDPISEHNRLYWYRQTLGQGPEFLTYFQNEAQLEKSRLLSDRFSAERPKGSFSTLEIQRTEQGDSAMYLCASSLDRGQVNEQYFGPGTRLTVT.

The V and J genes are TRBV7-2 and TRBJ2-3; maybe TRBD1 (6 bases). Germline lookup yields CDR1 SGHTA and CDR2 FQGNSA. V dropped 5 bases and J dropped 0 bases, with 18 bases sitting between them. This CDR3 has 17 amino acids. In DNA, the CDR3 is TGTGCCAGCAGCCCTAGAGGGACAAGCTCTAGCACAGATACGCAGTATTTT. It yields the protein CASSPRGTSSSTDTQYF. Combining the CDR3 with reference TRBV7-2 and TRBJ2-3 gives the whole variable domain GAGVSQSPSNKVTEKGKDVELRCDPISGHTALYWYRQSLGQGLEFLIYFQGNSAPDKSGLPSDRFSAERTGGSVSTLTIQRTQQEDSAVYLCASSPRGTSSSTDTQYFGPGTRLTVL.

The chain's CDR3 is CASSPRDRGSYEQYF. In DNA, the CDR3 is TGTGCCAGCAGCCCCCGGGACAGGGGTAGTTACGAGCAGTACTTC. The chain uses TRBV6-5 and TRBJ2-7; 10 bases map to TRBD1. Germline trimming cut 6 bases from V and 4 bases from J; bases unmatched to any gene: 9. Germline-derived CDR1 and CDR2 are MNHEY and SVGAGI. The CDR3 loop spans 15 amino acids.

V usage is TRBV11-2 and J usage is TRBJ2-1; 10 bases align to TRBD1. Per germline, CDR1 SGHAT and CDR2 FQNNGV. This CDR3 comprises 16 residues. The V and J ends lost 2 bases and 0 bases, in that order; junction bases with no gene match: 1. CDR3 nucleotides: TGTGCCAGCAGCTTATGGACAGGGGGCTCCTACAATGAGCAGTTCTTC. It specifies CASSLWTGGSYNEQFF.

This chain uses TRBV18 with TRBJ2-7; D possibly corresponds to TRBD2 (6 bases). This CDR3 region has 14 residues. Germline V lookup: CDR1 KGHSH, CDR2 LQKENI. V was pared by 2 bases and J by 4 bases, with 12 bases between. The CDR3 spells CASSPGRGFYEQYF. CDR3 in DNA: TGTGCCAGCTCACCAGGGCGGGGTTTTTACGAGCAGTACTTC.

The J gene is TRBJ2-1, the V gene TRBV21-1; no check of the table's D call, TRBD1, against the DNA was made. TRBV21-1 is marked as a pseudogene. CDR3 length equals 16 residues. The CDR3 protein is CASSKVRGQGWNEQFF. DNA for the CDR3: TGTGCCAGCAGCAAAGTCAGGGGACAGGGGTGGAATGAGCAGTTCTTC.

V gene TRBV30 combines with J gene TRBJ2-1; maybe TRBD1 (5 bases). This CDR3 comprises 15 residues. Between the trimmed V and J ends, which lost 0 bases and 6 bases, there was a span of 15 bases. Germline loops: CDR1 GTSNPN, CDR2 SVGIG (reference sequence). The CDR3 sequence: CAWSVSAPGANEQFF. CDR3 DNA: TGTGCCTGGAGTGTATCGGCCCCTGGGGCCAATGAGCAGTTCTTC. Complete variable domain (other parts from reference TRBV30 and TRBJ2-1): SQTIHQWPATLVQPVGSPLSLECTVEGTSNPNLYWYRQAAGRGLQLLFYSVGIGQISSEVPQNLSASRPQDRQFILSSKKLLLSDSGFYLCAWSVSAPGANEQFFGPGTRLTVL.

The chain carries TRBV30 and TRBJ1-2; D is unclear. CDR1 is GTSNPN and CDR2 is SVGIG in the germline V gene (reference sequence). V gave up 0 bases and J gave up 0 bases, with 17 bases separating them. The CDR3 contains 17 residues. The CDR3 here is CAWSVPGRSLPNYGYTF. The CDR3 DNA follows: TGTGCCTGGAGTGTACCAGGCCGGTCCCTTCCTAACTATGGCTACACCTTC.

J is TRBJ1-5 and V is TRBV28; possible D gene TRBD1, 6 bases. V was clipped by 3 bases and J by 5 bases, with 14 bases between them. The CDR3 spans 15 residues. Per germline, CDR1 MDHEN and CDR2 SYDVKM. The CDR3 loop is CASSLPDSSYQPQHF. The CDR3 region has the DNA TGTGCCAGCAGTTTGCCGGACAGTTCCTATCAGCCCCAGCATTTT.

This clone has a handful of counts. V and J are TRBV30 and TRBJ2-5, with a possible D match to TRBD1 (6 bases). Germline CDR1 and CDR2: GTSNPN and SVGIG (reference sequence). V was shortened by 7 bases and J by 5 bases, with 20 bases between the two germline ends. The CDR3 covers 14 residues. The chain's CDR3 is CALMGAQTLETQYF. The DNA for the CDR3 is TGTGCCTTGATGGGGGCCCAAACCCTGGAGACCCAGTACTTC.

Only one count was recorded for this clone. The rearrangement uses TRBV5-8 and TRBJ1-2; TRBD1 might be the D (6 bases). V was shortened by 2 bases and J by 2 bases, with 16 bases between the two germline ends. CDR1 and CDR2 from the germline V gene are SGHTS and YDEGEE. The CDR3 is made up of 16 amino acids. Here the CDR3 DNA reads TGTGCCAGCAGCTTTTCGCGCGGACAGAGAAACTATGGCTACACCTTC. Protein: CASSFSRGQRNYGYTF. The whole variable domain, filled in from reference TRBV5-8 and TRBJ1-2, reads EAGVTQSPTHLIKTRGQQATLRCSPISGHTSVYWYQQALGLGLQFLLWYDEGEERNRGNFPPRFSGRQFPNYSSELNVNALELEDSALYLCASSFSRGQRNYGYTFGSGTRLTVV.

This chain connects TRBV19 to TRBJ2-1, with 7 bases aligning to TRBD2. Germline V gives CDR1 LNHDA, CDR2 SQIVND (reference sequence). Unmatched junction bases numbered 8, after V lost 7 bases and J lost 5 bases. There are 14 residues in the CDR3. The DNA for the CDR3 is TGTGCCAGTACCCCCCCGGGACTAAACAATGAGCAGTTCTTC. Translation: CASTPPGLNNEQFF.

This clone was counted a single time. The chain employs TRBV10-2 and TRBJ2-3, with 10 bases matching TRBD1. The CDR3 is 15 amino acids. Unmatched junction bases numbered 5, after V lost 3 bases and J lost 5 bases. Germline CDR1 and CDR2: WSHSY and SAAADI. The CDR3: CASSERDRGGDTQYF. The CDR3 coding sequence is TGCGCCAGCAGTGAAAGGGACAGGGGAGGAGATACGCAGTATTTT.

This chain uses TRBV19 with TRBJ1-5; D is undetermined. The germline V gene has CDR1 LNHDA and CDR2 SQIVND (reference sequence). Trimming removed 5 bases from V and 7 bases from J, with 9 bases in between. The CDR3 sequence is 12 residues long. The CDR3, as DNA: TGTGCCAGTAGTCGGGGTAAGCAGCCCCAGCATTTT. Translated: CASSRGKQPQHF.